One and the same sample provided the 12 T cell receptor beta chains below, sequenced in a study of T cell responses to AZD1222 COVID-19 vaccine. Profiled with immunoSEQ multiplex PCR; TCRdb holds only in-frame clones, not every one. The sample yields some 140,000 clones, over 90% seen once. The sequencing used peripheral blood, collected on day 0 of AZD1222 vaccination. Receptors originate from an adult in good health.

The rearrangement joins TRBV14 to TRBJ2-5; 9 bases map to TRBD1. This CDR3 contains 19 residues. Germline CDR1 and CDR2: SGHDN and FVKESK. The V and J ends lost 1 base and 5 bases, in that order; junction bases with no gene match: 17. The CDR3 loop reads CASSQVIGSVTGGLETQYF. As DNA, the CDR3 is TGTGCCAGCAGCCAAGTAATTGGTTCAGTGACAGGGGGTTTGGAGACCCAGTACTTC.

J is TRBJ1-1 and V is TRBV10-3, with D possibly TRBD1 on 5 matching bases. Trimming stripped 8 bases from V and 11 bases from J, with 15 bases between. Germline values: CDR1 ENHRY, CDR2 SYGVKD. This CDR3 is built from 11 residues. In DNA form, the CDR3 reads TGTGCCATCGGGGGAAAAGGTTTGGCTTTCTTT. As protein: CAIGGKGLAFF.

In DNA, the CDR3 is TGTGCCAGCAGTTACGAGACAGGGGTAGCTTTCTTT. This encodes CASSYETGVAFF. The chain recombines TRBV6-5 with TRBJ1-1; 8 nucleotides line up with TRBD1. Germline-derived CDR1 and CDR2 are MNHEY and SVGAGI. The junction had 3 bases not matched to a gene; V was cut back by 2 bases and J by 10 bases. This CDR3 contains 12 residues.

The V call is TRBV9, the J call TRBJ1-3; the match to TRBD1 covers 7 bases. The CDR3 runs 16 residues. Unmatched junction bases numbered 5, after V lost 2 bases and J lost 0 bases. Germline lookup yields CDR1 SGDLS and CDR2 YYNGEE. The CDR3 DNA sequence: TGTGCCAGCAGCGTCACGGGACAGACCTCTGGAAACACCATATATTTT. Residues: CASSVTGQTSGNTIYF.

The CDR3 DNA sequence: TGCGCCAGCACCCTTCGGAGAGGCCGCGAGCTATACGAGCAGTACTTC. It specifies CASTLRRGRELYEQYF. The J gene is TRBJ2-7, the V gene TRBV10-2; D remains unclear. Germline CDR1 is WSHSY and CDR2 is SAAADI. V was shortened by 7 bases and J by 4 bases, with 23 bases between the two germline ends. This CDR3 region has 16 residues.

The J gene is TRBJ2-3, the V gene TRBV7-2; 7 bases map to TRBD2. The length of the CDR3 is 14 residues. Germline trimming cut 5 bases from V and 2 bases from J; bases unmatched to any gene: 4. Germline CDR1 and CDR2: SGHTA and FQGNSA. CDR3 residues: CASSLRDYTDTQYF. CDR3 DNA sequence: TGTGCCAGCAGCCTTAGGGACTACACAGATACGCAGTATTTT.

The table lists this clone with a few counts. This rearrangement joins TRBV29-1 to TRBJ1-1; D might be TRBD1 (5 bases). Per the germline V gene, CDR1 is SQVTM and CDR2 is ANQGSEA. The CDR3 is 14 residues long. Trimming stripped 0 bases from V and 1 base from J, with 9 bases between. The CDR3 DNA is TGCAGCGTTGAAGATTGGGGCAGGAACACTGAAGCTTTCTTT. Encoded protein: CSVEDWGRNTEAFF.

The gene calls are TRBV30 and TRBJ2-1; TRBD2 aligns across 8 bases. After removal of 4 bases from V and 5 bases from J, the junction contained 7 bases not matched to a gene. Germline V gives CDR1 GTSNPN, CDR2 SVGIG (reference sequence). CDR3 length: 14 residues. The CDR3 region has the DNA TGTGCCTGGAACAGCGGGAGTGCTGACAATGAGCAGTTCTTC. Its translation is CAWNSGSADNEQFF.

The chain uses TRBV2 and TRBJ1-5; D is undetermined. The V gene's germline CDR1 is SNHLY and CDR2 FYNNEI. V lost 4 bases and J lost 3, with 10 bases in between. The CDR3 length is 14 residues. CDR3 in amino acids: CASSVVEVNQPQHF. CDR3 nucleotides: TGTGCCAGCAGTGTCGTCGAAGTCAATCAGCCCCAGCATTTT.

This clone was observed a single time. V is TRBV5-1 and J is TRBJ1-1; 10 positions match TRBD1. Losses at the gene ends were 4 bases for V and 8 bases for J; bases not matched to a gene: 8. This CDR3 has 14 residues. CDR1 SGHRS and CDR2 YFSETQ come from the germline V gene. CDR3 sequence: CASSREPGQGEAFF. Written as DNA, the CDR3 is TGCGCCAGCAGCCGGGAACCGGGACAGGGGGAAGCTTTCTTT.

The rearrangement uses TRBV6-6 and TRBJ1-5, with 8 bases fitting TRBD1. CDR3 length: 14 residues. The trim removed 2 bases at V and 5 bases at J, leaving 2 bases unmatched. Germline CDR1 MNHNY, CDR2 SVGAGI (reference sequence). The CDR3, as DNA: TGTGCCAGCAGTTACATGACAGGGGATCAGCCCCAGCATTTT. It specifies CASSYMTGDQPQHF.

The chain has TRBV9 and TRBJ1-3, with a weak D call TRBD1 (5 bases). The V gene's germline CDR1 is SGDLS and CDR2 YYNGEE. There are 13 residues in the CDR3. V lost 2 bases and J lost 4, with 7 bases in between. CDR3 protein: CASSVREGNTIYF. Here the CDR3 DNA reads TGTGCCAGCAGCGTCAGGGAAGGAAACACCATATATTTT.